This T cell receptor (beta chain) was recorded in a study of blood T cell repertoires in COVID-19. V lost 4 bases, J lost 2 bases, and 11 bases stayed unmatched. The germline gives CDR1 SGHRS, CDR2 YFSETQ. This CDR3 has 19 residues. How the authors handled the data: Amplified reference gene primers provided the basis for estimating nucleated cell counts. Sequencing used immunoSEQ multiplex PCR; TCRdb keeps in-frame clones, though not all of them. The DNA gave D and trimming, while V, J and clone size come from that table. The sample records 140,000 or so clones, about 86% being singletons. Sequencing was done on a sample of peripheral blood. The V call is TRBV5-1, the J call TRBJ2-3; 15 bases are a match to TRBD2. This TCR was sampled from a human donor in a cohort sampled during active COVID-19. CDR3 bases: TGCGCCAGCAGCGGTGGACTAGCGGGGGGGAACCTTTTCACAGATACGCAGTATTTT. Amino acids: CASSGGLAGGNLFTDTQYF.